One sample yielded the 8 T cell receptor beta chains listed below, sequenced in a study of T cells in Graves' hyperthyroidism and ophthalmopathy. Amplification yielded TCR beta CDR3 regions, with RNA transcripts as the source. Initially, a first-round RT-PCR of the TCR CDR3 employed the HTBI primer set. Using its own MiXCR run on the multiplex PCR reads, TCRdb lists one record per CDR3 protein. The table shows hundreds of thousands of distinct CDR3 sequences, with 16% occurring only once. The sample taken for sequencing was blood. These receptors were obtained from a woman between 18 and 29 years old with Graves' ophthalmopathy.

This clonotype was recorded many times. The rearrangement joins TRBV28 to TRBJ2-2; 9 nucleotides align to TRBD2. Germline V gene sequence: CDR1 MDHEN, CDR2 SYDVKM. The CDR3 covers 17 residues. The junction had 9 bases not matched to a gene; V was cut back by 2 bases and J by 5 bases. The CDR3 loop is CASSLLGSGRVTGELFF. CDR3 bases: TGTGCCAGCAGTTTACTGGGTAGCGGGAGAGTAACCGGGGAGCTGTTTTTT.

This clonotype was detected a few times. A much larger clone differs by one base, so this may be a read error. The chain couples TRBV4-2 to TRBJ1-6; 7 bases map to TRBD1. Germline CDR1 LGHNA, CDR2 YNFKEQ. V lost 7 bases, J lost 7 bases, and 4 bases stayed unmatched. The CDR3 runs 13 residues. The CDR3 nucleotides read TGTGCCAGCACCGGGACAGCAAATTCACCCCTCCACTTT. Translated, it gives CASTGTANSPLHF.

In this sample, this clonotype turned up many times. The V gene is TRBV24-1, the J gene TRBJ1-1, with D possibly matching TRBD1 (6 bases). V dropped 0 bases and J dropped 12 bases, with 10 bases sitting between them. This CDR3 is built from 12 residues. Germline CDR1 reads KGHDR; CDR2 reads SFDVKD. CDR3 residues: CATSDLQGITFF. In nucleotides, the CDR3 is TGTGCCACCAGTGATTTGCAGGGGATAACTTTCTTT.

This clonotype has ten or more counts. This chain links TRBV19 with TRBJ1-5; D is uncertain. This CDR3 comprises 13 residues. V shed 3 bases and J shed 4 bases, with 7 bases lying between them. The germline V gene has CDR1 LNHDA and CDR2 SQIVND (reference sequence). As DNA, the CDR3 is TGTGCCAGTAGTATTGGACGAAATCAGCCCCAGCATTTT. Its protein product is CASSIGRNQPQHF.

The chain combines TRBV5-1 with TRBJ2-3, with D uncertain. Trimming cost V 1 base and J 2 bases, with 5 bases left between them. From germline, CDR1 is SGHRS and CDR2 YFSETQ. CDR3 length equals 13 residues. The CDR3 is CASSLKHTDTQYF. The CDR3 DNA is TGCGCCAGCAGCTTGAAGCACACAGATACGCAGTATTTT.

This clonotype was detected many times. The V and J genes are TRBV6-2 or TRBV6-3 and TRBJ2-7; the match to TRBD2 covers 8 bases. The ends lost 8 bases at V and 5 bases at J; junction bases unmatched: 8. Germline V gene sequence: CDR1 MNHEY, CDR2 SVGEGT. The CDR3 loop spans 13 amino acids. CDR3 sequence (DNA): TGTGCCAGCTCGAGATCGGGGGGGCACGAGCAGTACTTC. This codes for CASSRSGGHEQYF.

There are a few counts of this clonotype. The J gene is TRBJ2-7, the V gene TRBV5-1, with 11 positions matching TRBD1. The CDR3 is 15 amino acids. Germline trimming cut 5 bases from V and 5 bases from J; bases unmatched to any gene: 9. Germline V lookup: CDR1 SGHRS, CDR2 YFSETQ. CDR3 loop: CASSYIRTGGNEQYF. For the CDR3, the DNA is TGCGCCAGCAGTTATATCAGGACAGGGGGCAACGAGCAGTACTTC.

To note about this clonotype: One base away lies a much larger clone, so this may be a sequencing read error. The CDR3 sequence: CASSPSREKLFF. The CDR3 DNA sequence: TGTGCCAGCTCACCGAGTCGTGAAAAACTGTTTTTT. The chain combines TRBV18 with TRBJ1-4; no reliable D call. In germline, CDR1 is KGHSH, CDR2 LQKENI. The CDR3 runs to 12 residues. Between the trimmed V and J ends, which lost 3 bases and 7 bases, there was a span of 6 bases.